This T cell receptor beta chain was captured by sequencing in a study of cytomegalovirus exposure and HLA in healthy donors. Looking at the study overall: Around four fifths of 300 to 450 genotyped donors fell in the Caucasian-associated ancestry cluster.

The study's findings and limits: A later analysis linked 16,951 TCR beta sequences to HLA alleles at 0.05 false discovery rate. It was 164 TCR beta chains that were listed as cytomegalovirus-associated.

PCR primers comprised 60 Vbeta and 13 Jbeta primers. Profiled with immunoSEQ multiplex PCR; TCRdb holds only in-frame clones, not every one. The repertoire includes some 150,000 clones, roughly 80% of them detected once, and 2.5% to 4% sits in the top ten. Concerning this clone: What it binds is unknown.

CDR1 LGHNA and CDR2 YNFKEQ come from the germline V gene. Between the trimmed V and J ends, which lost 1 base and 0 bases, there was a span of 19 bases. This CDR3 is 18 amino acids long. Material for sequencing was PBMCs. The V and J genes are TRBV4-2 and TRBJ2-7; a possible D gene is TRBD1 (7 bases). This TCR derives from a man aged 35 to 55 in good health and CMV-seronegative. This CDR3 is CASSQAQGGGRSSYEQYF. The CDR3 DNA reads as TGTGCCAGCAGCCAAGCTCAGGGGGGCGGACGGAGCTCCTACGAGCAGTACTTC.